The 20 T cell receptor beta chains below come from one sample, sequenced in a study of cytomegalovirus exposure and HLA in healthy donors. 60 Vbeta and 13 Jbeta primers were used in PCR. Clones were read by immunoSEQ multiplex PCR, and TCRdb kept only the in-frame ones, dropping some. Of about 160,000 clones in the sample, around 78% were seen once. Sequencing used PBMCs. The receptors here all came from a female donor in good health and CMV-seronegative.

The V gene is TRBV28, the J gene TRBJ2-6; D ambiguous. Deletions cut 4 bases from V and 1 base from J, with 8 bases between. CDR3 length: 15 amino acids. CDR1 and CDR2 from the germline V gene are MDHEN and SYDVKM. This CDR3 is CASSSADSGANVLTF. The CDR3 DNA is TGTGCCAGCAGTTCCGCGGATTCTGGGGCCAACGTCCTGACTTTC.

The chain combines TRBV28 with TRBJ2-7; 7 nucleotides match TRBD1. The germline V gene encodes CDR1 MDHEN and CDR2 SYDVKM. The V segment lost 5 bases and the J segment 2 bases; nucleotides outside the gene matches: 3. The CDR3 length is 13 residues. DNA of the CDR3: TGTGCCAGCAGTCCACAGGGGACCTACGAGCAGTACTTC. It encodes CASSPQGTYEQYF.

The chain links TRBV12-5 to TRBJ2-5; 8 nucleotides agree with TRBD2. CDR3 size: 18 residues. After removal of 0 bases from V and 5 bases from J, the junction contained 14 bases not matched to a gene. The germline CDR1 and CDR2 sequences are LGHNT and FRNRAP. The CDR3 is CASGLVLASGRRGETQYF. The CDR3 DNA reads TGTGCTAGTGGTTTGGTTTTGGCTAGCGGGCGTCGAGGGGAGACCCAGTACTTC.

Remarks on this clone: The same CDR3 also results from other DNA sequences found in this sample. The chain recombines TRBV15 with TRBJ1-5, with D perhaps matching TRBD1 (6 bases). The V and J ends lost 2 bases and 3 bases respectively, with 14 bases between them. Germline V lookup: CDR1 LNHNV, CDR2 YYDKDF (reference sequence). The CDR3 contains 16 residues. The CDR3, as DNA: TGTGCCACCAGCAGACCAGGACAGCCCCTCAATCAGCCCCAGCATTTT. It specifies CATSRPGQPLNQPQHF.

The chain is built from TRBV2 and TRBJ2-3; D may be TRBD2 (6 bases). The V end was cut by 6 bases, the J end by 2 bases, with 9 bases between. CDR3 length: 13 amino acids. Germline V gene lookup returns CDR1 SNHLY and CDR2 FYNNEI. CDR3 sequence: CASRAGFTDTQYF. In DNA form, the CDR3 reads TGTGCCAGCAGGGCGGGATTCACAGATACGCAGTATTTT.

This rearrangement joins TRBV6-5 to TRBJ1-4; 8 positions match TRBD1. The germline gives CDR1 MNHEY, CDR2 SVGAGI. The CDR3 is 15 residues long. Trimming removed 0 bases from V and 8 bases from J; junction bases left unmatched: 5. The CDR3 reads CASSYSDRVTEKLFF. The DNA for the CDR3 is TGTGCCAGCAGTTACTCGGACAGGGTAACCGAAAAACTGTTTTTT.

CDR3 residues: CASSIYGTGGEKLFF. The CDR3 coding sequence is TGTGCCAGTAGTATATATGGCACAGGGGGCGAAAAACTGTTTTTT. The chain has TRBV19 and TRBJ1-4; TRBD1 agrees at 9 bases. Germline V gives CDR1 LNHDA, CDR2 SQIVND (reference sequence). V lost 2 bases and J lost 8; bases outside the gene matches: 6. This CDR3 has 15 residues.

This clone was detected only a few times. The chain joins TRBV7-2 to TRBJ2-1; unclear D gene. V dropped 6 bases and J dropped 5 bases, with 11 bases sitting between them. Germline CDR1 is SGHTA and CDR2 is FQGNSA. The CDR3 extends over 13 amino acids. The CDR3 reads CASRAAADNEQFF. CDR3 coding DNA: TGTGCCAGCAGGGCGGCCGCCGACAATGAGCAGTTCTTC.

This rearrangement joins TRBV25-1 to TRBJ2-2, with D perhaps matching TRBD2 (5 bases). Trimming cost V 1 base and J 4 bases, with 10 bases left between them. Germline V gene lookup returns CDR1 MGHDK and CDR2 SYGVNS. The CDR3 sequence is 15 residues long. This CDR3 reads CASSESRGGTGELFF. CDR3 sequence (DNA): TGTGCCAGCAGTGAATCACGGGGTGGCACCGGGGAGCTGTTTTTT.

V usage is TRBV7-3 and J usage is TRBJ2-2, with no clear D. Germline CDR1 SGHTA, CDR2 FQGTGA. The CDR3 runs 13 residues. Between the trimmed V and J ends, which lost 5 bases and 2 bases, there was a span of 6 bases. The CDR3 DNA sequence: TGTGCCAGCAGCCCCTACAACACCGGGGAGCTGTTTTTT. Translation: CASSPYNTGELFF.

The chain carries TRBV10-3 and TRBJ2-7; perhaps TRBD2 as D (6 bases). Between the trimmed V and J ends, which lost 6 bases and 6 bases, there was a span of 18 bases. The CDR3 loop spans 14 amino acids. CDR1 ENHRY and CDR2 SYGVKD come from the germline V gene. CDR3 amino acids: CAISGGVGNLEQYF. In DNA, the CDR3 is TGTGCCATCAGCGGCGGGGTCGGCAATCTCGAGCAGTACTTC.

This clone turned up a few times. The chain has TRBV6-1 and TRBJ2-5; D is perhaps TRBD2 (6 bases). The CDR3 sequence is 13 residues long. The V end was cut by 6 bases, the J end by 4 bases, with 12 bases between. The V gene's germline CDR1 is MNHNS and CDR2 SASEGT. DNA of the CDR3: TGTGCCAGCAGCGCCGGGACTGGAGAGACCCAGTACTTC. Translated: CASSAGTGETQYF.

This chain connects TRBV5-8 to TRBJ1-2; TRBD1 matches 7 bases. The V gene's germline CDR1 is SGHTS and CDR2 YDEGEE. V trimming: 0 bases; J trimming: 3 bases; junction bases outside the gene matches: 2. CDR3 length equals 14 residues. This CDR3 is CASSLGTGHYGYTF. CDR3 DNA: TGTGCCAGCAGCTTGGGGACAGGACACTATGGCTACACCTTC.

The chain joins TRBV21-1 to TRBJ2-7; TRBD1 is taken as the D call from the table, unchecked against the DNA. TRBV21-1 counts as a pseudogene. The CDR3 has 15 residues. Here the CDR3 reads CASSPTDRDGLEQYF. CDR3 nucleotide sequence: TGTGCCAGCAGCCCCACGGACAGGGACGGACTCGAGCAGTACTTC.

This clone was seen a handful of times. V is TRBV7-9 and J is TRBJ1-1, with TRBD1 matching 7 bases. V gave up 5 bases and J gave up 1 base; unmatched junction bases: 7. This CDR3 contains 15 residues. Germline V gene lookup returns CDR1 SEHNR and CDR2 FQNEAQ (reference sequence). The CDR3 nucleotides are TGTGCCAGCAGCGCGACCGGGACAGCGAACACTGAAGCTTTCTTT. It translates to CASSATGTANTEAFF.

The chain has TRBV21-1 and TRBJ2-3; no DNA check was done on the table's D call, TRBD1. TRBV21-1 is marked as a pseudogene. CDR3 length equals 18 residues. This CDR3 is CASSRGQKNRHSTDTQYF. CDR3 DNA sequence: TGTGCCAGCAGCCGTGGTCAAAAGAACAGACATAGCACAGATACGCAGTATTTT.

This clone was seen a handful of times. The chain couples TRBV7-2 to TRBJ2-5, with TRBD1 matching 8 bases. This CDR3 contains 16 residues. Germline CDR1 reads SGHTA; CDR2 reads FQGNSA. Unmatched junction bases numbered 8, after V lost 3 bases and J lost 2 bases. The CDR3 bases are TGTGCCAGCAGCTTGTCCCAGGGGGCGCAACAAGAGACCCAGTACTTC. Its protein is CASSLSQGAQQETQYF.

The chain couples TRBV7-2 to TRBJ2-1; D not certain. From germline, CDR1 is SGHTA and CDR2 FQGNSA. This CDR3 comprises 17 residues. V was cut by 0 bases and J by 0 bases, with 12 bases left in between. The CDR3 bases are TGTGCCAGCAGCTTAGCGGCGGCCCGAAGCTCCTACAATGAGCAGTTCTTC. It codes for CASSLAAARSSYNEQFF.

The sample holds a few counts of this clone. The V call is TRBV7-9, the J call TRBJ1-1; TRBD1 matches 11 bases. Germline V gene lookup returns CDR1 SEHNR and CDR2 FQNEAQ (reference sequence). The CDR3 is 16 residues long. V lost 0 bases and J lost 1; bases outside the gene matches: 1. CDR3: CASSLAGTGGNTEAFF. The CDR3 DNA follows: TGTGCCAGCAGCTTAGCCGGGACAGGGGGGAACACTGAAGCTTTCTTT.

This clone was recorded only once. This rearrangement joins TRBV28 to TRBJ2-1, with D perhaps TRBD2 (7 bases). Per germline, CDR1 MDHEN and CDR2 SYDVKM. This CDR3 comprises 18 residues. The V end lost 1 base, the J end lost 7 bases, and 23 bases lay between the germline ends. CDR3 amino acids: CASSLYPLLRGGLNEQFF. CDR3 nucleotides: TGTGCCAGCAGTTTATATCCGCTCCTAAGGGGGGGGTTAAATGAGCAGTTCTTC.